The rows below give T cell receptor beta chains drawn from one sample of a study of blood T cell repertoires in COVID-19. This table comes from immunoSEQ multiplex PCR, and its TCRdb copy is limited to in-frame clones, with some not included. The sample consists of about 160,000 clones, around 82% of them appearing once. The specimen sequenced was PBMCs or T cells enriched from blood (not recorded which). These receptor sequences come from a man aged 55 to 70 who had recovered from COVID-19. CDR3s include the opening cysteine and the closing phenylalanine or tryptophan. A D gene is named only where the DNA matches it firmly. Size values are once, few and many counts, or a class for expanded clones, and some rows have none.

clone size: NA; J gene: TRBJ1-2; D gene: NA; V gene: TRBV27; CDR3 DNA: TGTGCCAGCAGTCCGAGGGGGGGAGACTATGGCTACACCTTC; CDR3 protein: CASSPRGGDYGYTF
clone size: NA; J gene: TRBJ1-3; D gene: NA; V gene: TRBV7-4; CDR3 DNA: TGTGCCAGCAGCTTAGCGTTATGTATGGGGTCGAGGGCTTTCTCTGGAAACACCATATATTTT; CDR3 protein: CASSLALCMGSRAFSGNTIYF
clone size: NA; J gene: TRBJ2-6; D gene: TRBD2; V gene: TRBV7-8; CDR3 DNA: TGTGCCAGCAGCATAAGACTAGCGGGGGGGCACCCTGGGGCCAACGTCCTGACTTTC; CDR3 protein: CASSIRLAGGHPGANVLTF
clone size: NA; J gene: TRBJ1-1; D gene: NA; V gene: TRBV7-3; CDR3 DNA: TGTGCCAGCAGCTATGAGGGTAATGAAGCTTTCTTT; CDR3 protein: CASSYEGNEAFF
clone size: many; J gene: TRBJ2-1; D gene: TRBD2; V gene: TRBV7-6; CDR3 DNA: TGTGCCAGCAGCCTATCTAGCGGCCCACCTGGGAATGAGCAGTTCTTC; CDR3 protein: CASSLSSGPPGNEQFF
clone size: NA; J gene: TRBJ1-5; D gene: TRBD1; V gene: TRBV18; CDR3 DNA: TGTGCCAGCTCATCGGGACAGGGCGGTGGGTGGCCCCAGCATTTT; CDR3 protein: CASSSGQGGGWPQHF
clone size: NA; J gene: TRBJ2-1; D gene: NA; V gene: TRBV11-3; CDR3 DNA: TGTGCCAGCAGCTTAGGACAGAACAATGAGCAGTTCTTC; CDR3 protein: CASSLGQNNEQFF
clone size: NA; J gene: TRBJ2-5; D gene: NA; V gene: TRBV5-1; CDR3 DNA: TGCGCCAGCAAGTGGACACCTCAAGAAGAGACCCAGTACTTC; CDR3 protein: CASKWTPQEETQYF
clone size: NA; J gene: TRBJ2-4; D gene: NA; V gene: TRBV5-1; CDR3 DNA: TGCGCCAGCAGCTTGGAGTTCGGGGTGCAAAACATTCAGTACTTC; CDR3 protein: CASSLEFGVQNIQYF
clone size: NA; J gene: TRBJ2-5; D gene: NA; V gene: TRBV9; CDR3 DNA: TGTGCCAGCAGCGTATCAGGAAAAGAGACCCAGTACTTC; CDR3 protein: CASSVSGKETQYF
clone size: few; J gene: TRBJ2-5; D gene: NA; V gene: TRBV11-2; CDR3 DNA: TGTGCCAGCAGCTTAGCGTTTGGAGCGGGAGAGACCCAGTACTTC; CDR3 protein: CASSLAFGAGETQYF
clone size: NA; J gene: TRBJ2-1; D gene: NA; V gene: TRBV9; CDR3 DNA: TGTGCCAGCAGCGTACGAGCGGGTGAGGGATTCTACAATGAGCAGTTCTTC; CDR3 protein: CASSVRAGEGFYNEQFF
clone size: NA; J gene: TRBJ2-5; D gene: NA; V gene: TRBV28; CDR3 DNA: TGTGCCAGCAGGCTACCGGGACAACAAGAGACCCAGTACTTC; CDR3 protein: CASRLPGQQETQYF
clone size: once; J gene: TRBJ2-2; D gene: NA; V gene: TRBV3-1/TRBV3-2; CDR3 DNA: TGTGCCAGCAGCCGGGAATTCTGGGGCGGGGAGACGACTAACACCGGGGAGCTGTTTTTT; CDR3 protein: CASSREFWGGETTNTGELFF
clone size: NA; J gene: TRBJ2-5; D gene: NA; V gene: TRBV11-3; CDR3 DNA: TGTGCCAGCAGCTTAGGGAGGGAGACCCAGTACTTC; CDR3 protein: CASSLGRETQYF
clone size: NA; J gene: TRBJ2-1; D gene: NA; V gene: TRBV27; CDR3 DNA: TGTGCCAGCAGTTTATCGAATTCGGGGTCCGTCAATGAGCAGTTCTTC; CDR3 protein: CASSLSNSGSVNEQFF
clone size: NA; J gene: TRBJ2-3; D gene: NA; V gene: TRBV2; CDR3 DNA: TGTGCCACCCGCCGTGCGGCAGATACGCAGTATTTT; CDR3 protein: CATRRAADTQYF
clone size: once; J gene: TRBJ2-5; D gene: NA; V gene: TRBV7-3; CDR3 DNA: TGTGCCAGCAGCTTACCCGGGATTGAAGAGACCCAGTACTTC; CDR3 protein: CASSLPGIEETQYF
clone size: NA; J gene: TRBJ2-4; D gene: TRBD1; V gene: TRBV19; CDR3 DNA: TGTGCCAGTAGTATAATTCGACAGGGGGTCAAAAACATTCAGTACTTC; CDR3 protein: CASSIIRQGVKNIQYF
clone size: NA; J gene: TRBJ2-7; D gene: NA; V gene: TRBV7-2; CDR3 DNA: TGTGCCAGCAGCTTGGAGACCACCTACGAGCAGTACTTC; CDR3 protein: CASSLETTYEQYF
clone size: NA; J gene: TRBJ1-2; D gene: NA; V gene: TRBV2; CDR3 DNA: TGTGCCAGCAGTTATAGCAGGGAGGGCTATGGCTACACCTTC; CDR3 protein: CASSYSREGYGYTF
clone size: few; J gene: TRBJ2-1; D gene: TRBD2; V gene: TRBV7-7; CDR3 DNA: TGTGCTAGCAGCTCCCGACTAGCGGGAGGCCATGAGCAGTTCTTC; CDR3 protein: CASSSRLAGGHEQFF
clone size: NA; J gene: TRBJ2-1; D gene: TRBD2; V gene: TRBV5-1; CDR3 DNA: TGCGCCAGCAGCCTTGACCCTAGCGGGTGGGGGAATGAGCAGTTCTTC; CDR3 protein: CASSLDPSGWGNEQFF
clone size: NA; J gene: TRBJ1-1; D gene: NA; V gene: TRBV10-3; CDR3 DNA: TGTGCCATCAGTCCGGAGGCCCTCCTTGGGGAAGCTTTCTTT; CDR3 protein: CAISPEALLGEAFF
clone size: NA; J gene: TRBJ1-3; D gene: TRBD1; V gene: TRBV29-1; CDR3 DNA: TGCAGCGTGGAAGACAGGGGCTCTGGAAACACCATATATTTT; CDR3 protein: CSVEDRGSGNTIYF
clone size: NA; J gene: TRBJ1-6; D gene: TRBD1; V gene: TRBV18; CDR3 DNA: TGTGCCAGCTCACCCACAGGCTTGGACAGGGCCCATTCACCCCTCCACTTT; CDR3 protein: CASSPTGLDRAHSPLHF
clone size: NA; J gene: TRBJ1-3; D gene: NA; V gene: TRBV9; CDR3 DNA: TGTGCCAGCAGCGCGCAGACAGGATCTGGAAACACCATATATTTT; CDR3 protein: CASSAQTGSGNTIYF
clone size: NA; J gene: TRBJ2-5; D gene: TRBD1; V gene: TRBV5-8; CDR3 DNA: TGTGCCAGCAGCCTCGGACAGGGGGCGTTTCAAGAGACCCAGTACTTC; CDR3 protein: CASSLGQGAFQETQYF
clone size: NA; J gene: TRBJ2-7; D gene: NA; V gene: TRBV6-6; CDR3 DNA: TGTGCCAGCAGCCTAAAAGGGGGAGTCTACGAGCAGTACTTC; CDR3 protein: CASSLKGGVYEQYF
clone size: many; J gene: TRBJ2-7; D gene: TRBD2; V gene: TRBV6-2/TRBV6-3; CDR3 DNA: TGTGCCAGCAGTTACGGGCTAGCGGGCTCCTACGAGCAGTACTTC; CDR3 protein: CASSYGLAGSYEQYF
clone size: NA; J gene: TRBJ2-5; D gene: NA; V gene: TRBV19; CDR3 DNA: TGTGCCAGTAGTGTCACAGGGACGCTCCAAGAGACCCAGTACTTC; CDR3 protein: CASSVTGTLQETQYF
clone size: once; J gene: TRBJ2-5; D gene: NA; V gene: TRBV24-1; CDR3 DNA: TGTGCCACCAGTGATCGGACAGAACATCAAGAGACCCAGTACTTC; CDR3 protein: CATSDRTEHQETQYF
clone size: NA; J gene: TRBJ2-6; D gene: TRBD2; V gene: TRBV30; CDR3 DNA: TGTGCCAGCGGGACGGATCTCTCTGGGGCCAACGTCCTGACTTTC; CDR3 protein: CASGTDLSGANVLTF
clone size: NA; J gene: TRBJ1-3; D gene: NA; V gene: TRBV7-8; CDR3 DNA: TGTGCCAGCAGCTTAGTGGACAACTCTGGAAACACCATATATTTT; CDR3 protein: CASSLVDNSGNTIYF
clone size: NA; J gene: TRBJ1-5; D gene: NA; V gene: TRBV5-5; CDR3 DNA: TGTGCCAGTAGCTTGGTAGCCGATCAGCCCCAGCATTTT; CDR3 protein: CASSLVADQPQHF
clone size: NA; J gene: TRBJ2-5; D gene: NA; V gene: TRBV29-1; CDR3 DNA: TGCAGCGCAGCGCCCAGCCCCCAAGAGACCCAGTACTTC; CDR3 protein: CSAAPSPQETQYF
clone size: NA; J gene: TRBJ1-1; D gene: NA; V gene: TRBV5-4; CDR3 DNA: TGTGCCAGCAGTACACCGGGAGGGAACACTGAAGCTTTCTTT; CDR3 protein: CASSTPGGNTEAFF
clone size: NA; J gene: TRBJ2-1; D gene: TRBD2; V gene: TRBV6-6; CDR3 DNA: TGTGCCAGCAGTTCCCTCCCAGCGGGGGCCGCTGAGCAGTTCTTC; CDR3 protein: CASSSLPAGAAEQFF
clone size: NA; J gene: TRBJ2-2; D gene: TRBD1; V gene: TRBV6-5; CDR3 DNA: TGTGCCAGCAGGATCCAGGGGGAAGTCGGGGAGCTGTTTTTT; CDR3 protein: CASRIQGEVGELFF
clone size: NA; J gene: TRBJ2-2; D gene: NA; V gene: TRBV19; CDR3 DNA: TGTGCCAGTAGACATAGAGGACAGACTAACACCGGGGAGCTGTTTTTT; CDR3 protein: CASRHRGQTNTGELFF